These 9 T cell receptor beta chains were all obtained from the same sample, sequenced in a study of blood T cell repertoires in COVID-19. This table comes from immunoSEQ multiplex PCR, and its TCRdb copy is limited to in-frame clones, with some not included. The table lists 68,000 or so clones, about nine tenths of them singletons. Sequenced: peripheral blood. The receptors shown here come from a man in his fifties or sixties with active COVID-19.

The chain has TRBV28 and TRBJ1-5; D not certain. The length of the CDR3 is 17 residues. Germline loops: CDR1 MDHEN, CDR2 SYDVKM. V gave up 3 bases and J gave up 0 bases, with 15 bases separating them. CDR3 DNA: TGTGCCAGCAGTTTGACGGGCCTAGCAGATAGCAATCAGCCCCAGCATTTT. It translates to CASSLTGLADSNQPQHF. Based on the CDR3 plus reference TRBV28 and TRBJ1-5, the full variable domain is DVKVTQSSRYLVKRTGEKVFLECVQDMDHENMFWYRQDPGLGLRLIYFSYDVKMKEKGDIPEGYSVSREKKERFSLILESASTNQTSMYLCASSLTGLADSNQPQHFGDGTRLSIL.

This chain joins TRBV12-3 or TRBV12-4 and TRBJ1-3, with 7 nucleotides matching TRBD1. The CDR3 runs 13 residues. V shed 6 bases and J 4 bases; nucleotides not matched to a gene: 3. As DNA, the CDR3 is TGTGCCAGCAGACAGGGGTCAGGAAACACCATATATTTT. Translated: CASRQGSGNTIYF.

The chain combines TRBV11-2 with TRBJ2-2; D gene uncertain. This CDR3 is 14 amino acids long. The germline V gene encodes CDR1 SGHAT and CDR2 FQNNGV. V shed 5 bases and J shed 6 bases, with 13 bases lying between them. The CDR3 DNA reads TGTGCCAGCAGCCAAAGTGGTAGTGCCGGGGAGCTGTTTTTT. Its protein product is CASSQSGSAGELFF.

The chain uses TRBV5-1 and TRBJ2-5; 7 bases map to TRBD2. The CDR3 is 20 residues long. V was clipped by 0 bases and J by 7 bases; unmatched bases: 24. From germline, CDR1 is SGHRS and CDR2 YFSETQ. CDR3 nucleotides: TGCGCCAGCAGCTTGGTGAGGGGAGGGTTTGAAGTGGCCGTCGTCCGGACCCAGTACTTC. Its translation is CASSLVRGGFEVAVVRTQYF.

This chain connects TRBV19 to TRBJ2-5, with 12 bases matching TRBD2. Germline V gives CDR1 LNHDA, CDR2 SQIVND (reference sequence). There are 16 residues in the CDR3. Losses at the gene ends were 3 bases for V and 6 bases for J; bases not matched to a gene: 8. CDR3 sequence: CASSMGLAGGAKTQYF. In DNA, the CDR3 is TGTGCCAGTAGTATGGGGCTAGCGGGAGGGGCAAAGACCCAGTACTTC.

This chain's CDR3 is CASSHTEGGGTEAFF. DNA for the CDR3: TGTGCCAGCTCACATACCGAGGGAGGAGGTACTGAAGCTTTCTTT. The chain recombines TRBV18 with TRBJ1-1; no firm D call. From germline, CDR1 is KGHSH and CDR2 LQKENI. This CDR3 contains 15 residues. Trimming took off 4 bases at V and 5 bases at J, with 17 bases between the two ends.

This sequence joins TRBV10-3 and TRBJ2-4, with 7 bases fitting TRBD2. Germline loops: CDR1 ENHRY, CDR2 SYGVKD. The CDR3 runs 13 residues. V was pared by 4 bases and J by 8 bases, with 5 bases of the junction left unmatched. The CDR3 nucleotides read TGTGCCATCAGTGGGGGAGGGAGGGACATTCAGTACTTC. Its translation: CAISGGGRDIQYF.

The chain carries TRBV25-1 and TRBJ2-3; 11 bases align to TRBD2. CDR3 length: 16 residues. The junction had 4 bases not matched to a gene; V was cut back by 1 base and J by 4 bases. CDR1 and CDR2 (germline): MGHDK, SYGVNS. Written as DNA, the CDR3 is TGTGCCAGCAGTGAATGGAGTAGCGGGAGGGCAGATACGCAGTATTTT. It encodes CASSEWSSGRADTQYF. The entire variable domain, with the rest obtained from reference TRBV25-1 and TRBJ2-3, is as follows: EADIYQTPRYLVIGTGKKITLECSQTMGHDKMYWYQQDPGMELHLIHYSYGVNSTEKGDLSSESTVSRIRTEHFPLTLESARPSHTSQYLCASSEWSSGRADTQYFGPGTRLTVL.

The V and J genes are TRBV4-1 and TRBJ2-1; 9 positions agree with TRBD1. The J segment lost 3 bases and the V segment lost 4 bases, leaving 4 bases of the junction unmatched. CDR1 MGHRA and CDR2 YSYEKL come from the germline V gene. CDR3 length: 15 amino acids. CDR3 in DNA: TGCGCCAGCAGCCTACAGACAGGGGGCTACAATGAGCAGTTCTTC. This sequence encodes CASSLQTGGYNEQFF.